This T cell receptor (beta chain) was captured by sequencing in a study of low-dose radiotherapy and immunotherapy resistance in tumors. In the study overall: Members of Cohort 2 were treated with 1 Gy per fraction every two weeks; their total was 13 Gy over 26 weeks. Aspirin 300 mg, taken orally and daily, was given to patients for four cycles from cycle 1 day 1.

As for time point: before trial treatment. Donors were given nivolumab, ipilimumab, aspirin, low-dose cyclophosphamide and low-dose radiotherapy. Eligible patients had advanced solid tumors lacking tumor-infiltrating lymphocytes. This clonotype was seen repeatedly, ten times or more. Priming of first-strand cDNA relied on TRAV- and TRBV-specific primers (covering alpha and beta chains). TCR amplification ran 15 to 25 PCR cycles using constant-region and V-primer adapter primers. TCRdb passed the reads through MiXCR, listing each CDR3 protein once. The sample yields around 64,000 distinct CDR3 sequences, about 25% seen once. Germline CDR1 SNHLY, CDR2 FYNNEI. Trimming took off 4 bases at V and 9 bases at J, with 13 bases between the two ends. The CDR3 has 13 residues.

This material consisted of PBMCs, taken before treatment. The sequence derives from a male donor with rectosigmoid adenocarcinoma. The chain is built from TRBV2 and TRBJ1-5, with D perhaps matching TRBD1 (5 bases). The CDR3 protein is CASSALGGRPQHF. CDR3 in DNA: TGTGCCAGCAGTGCACTCGGGGGACGGCCCCAGCATTTT.